This T cell receptor beta chain stems from a study of T-cell memory formation after mild COVID-19. Study overall: The two donors had largely donor-specific TCR clusters.

General observations from the study: A second wave expanding day 15 to 37 was CD4+-biased; contracting clones were balanced.

In this sample, this clonotype turned up a few times. The antigen remains undetermined. In TCRdb, the 5' RACE reads were re-called with MiXCR into one record per CDR3 protein. The sample holds about half a million distinct CDR3 sequences, roughly 18% seen once. V was pared by 0 bases and J by 6 bases, with 8 bases between. The germline gives CDR1 SGHVS, CDR2 FNYEAQ. The CDR3 is 14 amino acids. The sample taken for sequencing was PBMCs or a T cell subset sorted from them (not recorded which). This clonotype was obtained from an adult woman who had mild COVID-19 (a few samples of this study predate the infection). Cell type and time point are not known. The chain employs TRBV7-6 and TRBJ2-2; tentatively, D is TRBD1 (6 bases). CDR3 region: CASSLARGAGELFF. For the CDR3, the DNA is TGTGCCAGCAGCTTAGCCAGGGGCGCCGGGGAGCTGTTTTTT.